These 21 T cell receptor beta chains share one sample of origin, sequenced in a study of tissue T cells after allogeneic stem cell transplantation. This table comes from immunoSEQ multiplex PCR, and its TCRdb copy is limited to in-frame clones, with some not included. Here the sample spans thousands of clones, about 60% being singletons. Sequencing was performed on tissue from the esophagus, taken at autopsy. The receptors come from a female donor at least 60 years old with lung cancer.

This chain uses TRBV5-1 with TRBJ2-7; 7 bases line up with TRBD1. V shed 6 bases and J 5 bases; nucleotides not matched to a gene: 8. The CDR3 runs 13 residues. Germline V gives CDR1 SGHRS, CDR2 YFSETQ. The CDR3: CASMRQGRHEQYF. The DNA of the CDR3 is TGCGCCAGCATGAGACAGGGTCGCCACGAGCAGTACTTC.

To note about this clone: This sample also contains other DNA sequences that code for the same CDR3. J is TRBJ2-1 and V is TRBV9, with 8 bases fitting TRBD2. Germline CDR1 is SGDLS and CDR2 is YYNGEE. There are 13 residues in the CDR3. With V trimmed by 0 bases and J by 7 bases, 0 bases remained unmatched. CDR3 in DNA: TGTGCCAGCAGCGTAGCGGGGGGGAATGAGCAGTTCTTC. Its protein is CASSVAGGNEQFF.

The rearrangement joins TRBV19 to TRBJ2-6; D ambiguous. Germline CDR1 is LNHDA and CDR2 is SQIVND (reference sequence). The CDR3 totals 15 residues. The V end was cut by 5 bases, the J end by 0 bases, with 8 bases between. The CDR3 region has the DNA TGTGCCAGTAGTCTCGAACTCTCTGGGGCCAACGTCCTGACTTTC. Residues: CASSLELSGANVLTF.

This clone showed up just once. The CDR3 loop reads CASSLGAGINQPQHF. The CDR3 nucleotides are TGTGCCAGCAGCTTAGGTGCAGGAATTAATCAGCCCCAGCATTTT. The chain is built from TRBV7-9 and TRBJ1-5; no definite D call. Germline CDR1 reads SEHNR; CDR2 reads FQNEAQ (reference sequence). The CDR3 has 15 amino acids. Trimming stripped 1 base from V and 4 bases from J, with 11 bases between.

The chain combines TRBV18 with TRBJ2-1, with 7 bases aligning to TRBD2. This CDR3 contains 14 residues. Looked up from germline, CDR1 is KGHSH and CDR2 is LQKENI. With V trimmed by 2 bases and J by 8 bases, 6 bases remained unmatched. The CDR3 DNA sequence: TGTGCCAGCTCACCAACTAGCGATAGGGATGAGCAGTTCTTC. This translates into CASSPTSDRDEQFF.

The V gene is TRBV6-4, the J gene TRBJ2-3, with 7 positions matching TRBD2. The trim removed 4 bases at V and 2 bases at J, leaving 6 bases unmatched. This CDR3 contains 15 residues. Germline CDR1 reads MRHNA; CDR2 reads SNTAGT. CDR3 bases: TGTGCCAGCAGTGCTCAGGGAGGGTTCACAGATACGCAGTATTTT. Translated: CASSAQGGFTDTQYF.

The DNA for the CDR3 is TGTGCCAGCAGCTTATCATTTAGCGGGGGCCAAGAGACCCAGTACTTC. Protein sequence: CASSLSFSGGQETQYF. The V and J genes are TRBV7-2 and TRBJ2-5; 9 nucleotides match TRBD2. Losses at the gene ends were 2 bases for V and 1 base for J; bases not matched to a gene: 5. Germline CDR1 and CDR2: SGHTA and FQGNSA. The CDR3 spans 16 residues.

V and J are TRBV18 and TRBJ1-2, with D perhaps TRBD1 (6 bases). Germline CDR1 and CDR2: KGHSH and LQKENI. The germline V and J ends were trimmed by 4 bases and 7 bases, with 19 bases remaining between them. This CDR3 contains 15 residues. The CDR3 here is CASSQTEAGALGYTF. The CDR3 DNA reads TGTGCCAGCTCACAAACAGAAGCAGGGGCCCTTGGCTACACCTTC. The full variable domain, completed using reference TRBV18 and TRBJ1-2, is NAGVMQNPRHLVRRRGQEARLRCSPMKGHSHVYWYRQLPEEGLKFMVYLQKENIIDESGMPKERFSAEFPKEGPSILRIQQVVRGDSAAYFCASSQTEAGALGYTFGSGTRLTVV.

The rearrangement joins TRBV25-1 to TRBJ1-1; TRBD1 is a possible D gene (6 bases). Germline values: CDR1 MGHDK, CDR2 SYGVNS. The CDR3 loop spans 17 amino acids. Trimming removed 7 bases from V and 5 bases from J, with 26 bases in between. The CDR3 reads CASTVGDTEFGETEAFF. The CDR3 DNA is TGTGCCAGCACCGTAGGGGACACCGAGTTTGGGGAAACTGAAGCTTTCTTT.

This chain uses TRBV15 with TRBJ1-4, with a possible D match to TRBD1 (5 bases). Germline V gene lookup returns CDR1 LNHNV and CDR2 YYDKDF (reference sequence). V lost 8 bases to trimming and J lost 7 bases, with 14 bases between them. The CDR3 covers 13 residues. The CDR3 spells CATSRQSAEKLFF. The CDR3 nucleotides are TGTGCCACCTCCAGACAGTCGGCTGAAAAACTGTTTTTT.

CDR3 DNA: TGTGCCAGTAGTATCCCCCCTGCAGGGTATGGCTACACCTTC. Translating it yields CASSIPPAGYGYTF. V usage is TRBV19 and J usage is TRBJ1-2; tentatively, D is TRBD1 (5 bases). V dropped 3 bases and J dropped 5 bases, with 13 bases sitting between them. The CDR3 extends over 14 amino acids. Germline assignment: CDR1 LNHDA and CDR2 SQIVND (reference sequence).

The chain has TRBV7-9 and TRBJ1-1; no clear D. The CDR3 is 14 residues long. Germline-derived CDR1 and CDR2 are SEHNR and FQNEAQ (reference sequence). V lost 6 bases to trimming and J lost 0 bases, with 11 bases between them. DNA of the CDR3: TGTGCCAGCAGAATCAGCCTCGTGAACACTGAAGCTTTCTTT. Protein product: CASRISLVNTEAFF.

This clone was counted between two and nine times. The V and J genes are TRBV3-1 (or the pseudogene TRBV3-2) and TRBJ2-7; D remains unclear. CDR3 length: 15 amino acids. With 1 base removed from V and 4 bases from J, the gap between germline ends came to 14 bases. Germline V gene sequence: CDR1 LGHDT, CDR2 YNNKEL (reference sequence). CDR3 DNA sequence: TGTGCCAGCAGCCAAGTTTGGGGTGGGTCTTACGAGCAGTACTTC. The encoded protein is CASSQVWGGSYEQYF.

The chain is built from TRBV4-3 and TRBJ2-1; 8 nucleotides match TRBD2. The CDR3 consists of 17 residues. After removal of 4 bases from V and 0 bases from J, the junction contained 8 bases not matched to a gene. The germline V gene encodes CDR1 LGHNA and CDR2 YSLEER. The CDR3, as DNA: TGCGCCAGCAGCCGTGGACTAGCAGGTAGCTCCTACAATGAGCAGTTCTTC. It specifies CASSRGLAGSSYNEQFF.

The chain joins TRBV20-1 to TRBJ2-7; no firm D call. The CDR3 covers 10 residues. Trimming shortened V by 5 bases and J by 5 bases, and 7 bases separated the two germline ends. CDR1 and CDR2 (germline): DFQATT, SNEGSKA (reference sequence). CDR3 DNA sequence: TGCAGTGCTCTCAGTCACGAGCAGTACTTC. This gives the protein CSALSHEQYF.

V gene TRBV5-1 combines with J gene TRBJ2-3; the D gene is possibly TRBD1 (5 bases). The germline V and J ends were trimmed by 3 bases and 2 bases, with 13 bases remaining between them. The germline V gene encodes CDR1 SGHRS and CDR2 YFSETQ. The CDR3 has 15 residues. CDR3 region: CASSSIGASTDTQYF. As DNA, the CDR3 is TGCGCCAGCAGCTCGATTGGGGCCTCCACAGATACGCAGTATTTT.

The chain joins TRBV5-1 to TRBJ2-7; 7 bases match TRBD1. V lost 3 bases to trimming and J lost 2 bases; unmatched junction nucleotides: 5. Looked up from germline, CDR1 is SGHRS and CDR2 is YFSETQ. This CDR3 region has 14 residues. CDR3 bases: TGCGCCAGCAGCTATCGACAGGGACCCTACGAGCAGTACTTC. This encodes CASSYRQGPYEQYF.

This chain connects TRBV19 to TRBJ2-3, with D tentatively TRBD2 (5 bases). V was cut by 1 base and J by 2 bases, with 16 bases left in between. CDR1 is LNHDA and CDR2 is SQIVND in the germline V gene (reference sequence). The CDR3 consists of 17 residues. CDR3 nucleotide sequence: TGTGCCAGTAGTATAGTTCCTCCGGGATCTCTCACAGATACGCAGTATTTT. It translates to CASSIVPPGSLTDTQYF.

The V and J genes are TRBV29-1 and TRBJ2-1, with D possibly called TRBD1 or TRBD2 (7 bases each). The CDR3 covers 13 residues. V was pared by 6 bases and J by 7 bases, with 16 bases between. CDR1 and CDR2 from the germline V gene are SQVTM and ANQGSEA. For the CDR3, the DNA is TGCAGCGTCGAGACAGGGAGGGGGAATGAGCAGTTCTTC. This encodes CSVETGRGNEQFF.

The chain is built from TRBV24-1 and TRBJ2-5; 10 positions agree with TRBD1. Per germline, CDR1 KGHDR and CDR2 SFDVKD. The CDR3 runs to 15 residues. The J segment lost 3 bases and the V segment lost 9 bases, leaving 9 bases of the junction unmatched. CDR3 amino acids: CATADPGQGKETQYF. CDR3 nucleotides: TGTGCCACCGCTGATCCGGGACAGGGGAAAGAGACCCAGTACTTC.

The CDR3 DNA follows: TGCGCCAGCAGCTTGGTGGTTGGAGTTGACAATGAGCAGTTCTTC. It yields the protein CASSLVVGVDNEQFF. The genes are TRBV5-1 and TRBJ2-1; D ambiguous. Trimming took off 0 bases at V and 5 bases at J, with 12 bases between the two ends. Germline V gene lookup returns CDR1 SGHRS and CDR2 YFSETQ. This CDR3 contains 15 residues.